Listed here is a single T cell receptor beta chain. These data belong to a study of identical twins. MiXCR was run by TCRdb on the 5' RACE reads, yielding one entry per CDR3 protein. The table has about 460,000 distinct CDR3 sequences, 13% to 15% seen once. The germline gives CDR1 SGHRS, CDR2 YFSETQ. This CDR3 is built from 13 residues. Between the trimmed V and J ends, which lost 3 bases and 10 bases, there was a span of 16 bases. Another study also made use of these data, one on yellow fever vaccine responses in identical twins.

Sequenced: CD4+ T cells sorted from blood. The rearrangement links TRBV5-1 to TRBJ1-1, with D possibly being TRBD1 (6 bases). The sequence derives from a woman younger than 35 in good health. The CDR3 is CASSWPGQSGAFF. The CDR3 DNA is TGCGCCAGCAGCTGGCCAGGACAGTCTGGAGCTTTCTTT.